Reported below is one T cell receptor (beta chain). The record originates from a study of CD8 T cells in Susac syndrome. Stable or active relapsing-remitting multiple sclerosis, untreated and meeting revised McDonald criteria, defined the controls. TEMRA cells were enriched by FACS, and CD4+ and CD8+ T cells were negatively isolated. The CDR3 extends over 16 amino acids. The V gene's germline CDR1 is MNHEY and CDR2 SMNVEV (reference sequence). Trimming removed 6 bases from V and 2 bases from J; junction bases left unmatched: 10. Reverse transcription of 0.5 to 1 ug RNA was performed with random hexamers. Amplification of TCR beta CDR3 used immunoSEQ multiplex PCR across 54 Vbeta and 13 Jbeta. TCRdb fed the immunoSEQ multiplex PCR reads into MiXCR, producing one record per CDR3 protein. The sample lists 200,000 to 250,000 distinct CDR3 sequences, about 95% occurring once.

Input material: CD4+ T cells from PBMCs. The chain links TRBV27 to TRBJ2-7, with 10 bases aligning to TRBD1. The clonotype was recovered from a human donor with multiple sclerosis. DNA of the CDR3: TGTGCCAGCAGCCCCCGGACAGGGGGTAGGACCTACGAGCAGTACTTC. Amino acids: CASSPRTGGRTYEQYF.